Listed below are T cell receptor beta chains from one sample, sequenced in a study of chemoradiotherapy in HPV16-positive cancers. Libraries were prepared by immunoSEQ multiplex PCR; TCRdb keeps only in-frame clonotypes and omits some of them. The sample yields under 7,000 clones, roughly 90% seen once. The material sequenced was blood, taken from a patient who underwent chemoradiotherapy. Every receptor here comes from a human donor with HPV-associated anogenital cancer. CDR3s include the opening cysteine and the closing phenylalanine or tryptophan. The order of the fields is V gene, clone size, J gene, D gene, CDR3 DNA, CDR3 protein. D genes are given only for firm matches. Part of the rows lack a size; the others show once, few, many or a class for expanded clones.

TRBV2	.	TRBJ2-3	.	TGTGCCAGCAACCGGCAGGGGAGCACAGATACGCAGTATTTT	CASNRQGSTDTQYF
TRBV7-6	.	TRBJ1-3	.	TGTGCCAGCAGCTTAGGTGGAAACACCATATATTTT	CASSLGGNTIYF
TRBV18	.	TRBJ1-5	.	TGTGCCAGCTCACCGGGGAGGAATAGCAATCAGCCCCAGCATTTT	CASSPGRNSNQPQHF
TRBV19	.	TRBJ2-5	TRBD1	TGTGCCAGTAGCATCACGACAGGGGGGGAGACCCAGTACTTC	CASSITTGGETQYF
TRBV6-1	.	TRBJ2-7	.	TGTGCCAGCAGTGATAGACGGATACACCAATCCTACGAGCAGTACTTC	CASSDRRIHQSYEQYF
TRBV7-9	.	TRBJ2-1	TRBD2	TGTGCCAGCAGCCCATTTAATAGCGGGGGCGATGAGCAGTTCTTC	CASSPFNSGGDEQFF
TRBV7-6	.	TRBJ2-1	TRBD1	TGTGCCAGCAGCTTCCGACAGGGGGCGTCGGATGAGCAGTTCTTC	CASSFRQGASDEQFF
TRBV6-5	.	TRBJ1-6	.	TGTGCCAGCAGTTACTACAGAGAGTTTTCACCCCTCCACTTT	CASSYYREFSPLHF
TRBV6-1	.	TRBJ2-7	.	TGTGCCAGCAGTGTAAACAGCTACGAGCAGTACTTC	CASSVNSYEQYF
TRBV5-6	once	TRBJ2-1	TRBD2	TGTGCCAGCAGCCCGGGACTAGCGGGGGGACGCTCCTACAATGAGCAGTTCTTC	CASSPGLAGGRSYNEQFF
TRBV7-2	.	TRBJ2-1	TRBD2	TGTGCCAGCAGCTTAGAGCTAGCGGGGGGGCACAGTGGGCAGTTCTTC	CASSLELAGGHSGQFF
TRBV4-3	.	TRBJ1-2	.	TGCGCCAGCAGCCAAACCTCCGGGGCTAACTATGGCTACACCTTC	CASSQTSGANYGYTF
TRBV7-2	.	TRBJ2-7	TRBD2	TGTGCCAGCAGCCCCCGGGGGGAAGACTACGAGCAGTACTTC	CASSPRGEDYEQYF
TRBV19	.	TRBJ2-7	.	TGTGCCAGTAGATCGGACGGCCGTGAGCAGTACTTC	CASRSDGREQYF
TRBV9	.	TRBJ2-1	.	TGTGCCAGCAGCGTGGCTCGTTACAATGAGCAGTTCTTC	CASSVARYNEQFF
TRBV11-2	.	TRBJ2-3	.	TGTGCCAGCAGGCCTAACAGGTTAAATACGCAGTATTTT	CASRPNRLNTQYF
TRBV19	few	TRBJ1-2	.	TGTGCCAGTTCCCCTAGCGGGGGCCGCTATGGCTACACCTTC	CASSPSGGRYGYTF
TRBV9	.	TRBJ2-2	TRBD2	TGTGCCAGCAGCGTAGCGGGGGGGCCTGGCACCGGGGAGCTGTTTTTT	CASSVAGGPGTGELFF
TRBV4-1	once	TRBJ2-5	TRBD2	TGCGCCAGCAGCCAAGGGACTAGCGGGGGGTCCCAAGAGACCCAGTACTTC	CASSQGTSGGSQETQYF
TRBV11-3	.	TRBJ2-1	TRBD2	TGTGCCAGCAGCGTAGGGACTAGCGTAGTGGGTGACAATGAGCAGTTCTTC	CASSVGTSVVGDNEQFF
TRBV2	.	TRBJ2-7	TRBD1	TGTGCCAGCAGCGGACAGGGGGGTAGGGTATCCTACGAGCAGTACTTC	CASSGQGGRVSYEQYF
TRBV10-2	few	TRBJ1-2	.	TGCGCCAGCAGTGAGTCGACGAATAACTATGGCTACACCTTC	CASSESTNNYGYTF
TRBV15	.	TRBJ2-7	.	TGTGCCACCAGCAGGGTAAGGGCTTCCTACGGTGAGCAGTACTTC	CATSRVRASYGEQYF
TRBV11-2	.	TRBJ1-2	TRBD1	TGTGCCAGCAGCTTACAGGGGGCCGGAGGCTACACCTTC	CASSLQGAGGYTF
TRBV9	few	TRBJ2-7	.	TGTGCCAGCAGCGTAGAGCCAGGGGCAAAGCAGTACTTC	CASSVEPGAKQYF
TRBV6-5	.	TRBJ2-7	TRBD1	TGTGCCAGCAGGACAGGGGCACGTAGCTCCTACGAGCAGTACTTC	CASRTGARSSYEQYF
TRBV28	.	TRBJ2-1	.	TGTGCCAGCAGTTTATACAACGGAAACAATGAGCAGTTCTTC	CASSLYNGNNEQFF
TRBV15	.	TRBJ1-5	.	TGTGCCACCAGCAGAGACCCAGGGGATAATCAGCCCCAGCATTTT	CATSRDPGDNQPQHF
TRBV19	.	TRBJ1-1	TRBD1	TGTGCCAGTAGTGCCCGGGACAGGGGGCGCGTTTCGGCTTTCTTT	CASSARDRGRVSAFF
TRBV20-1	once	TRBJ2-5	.	TGCAGTGTTTCCAGGGTGGAGACCCAGTACTTC	CSVSRVETQYF
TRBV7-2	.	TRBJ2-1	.	TGTGCCAGCAGCTTAGTGACGACTAGGGGGGAGTTCTTC	CASSLVTTRGEFF
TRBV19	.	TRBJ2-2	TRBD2	TGTGCCAGTAGTATTTTCGCGGGGGGGTCGAACACCGGGGAGCTGTTTTTT	CASSIFAGGSNTGELFF
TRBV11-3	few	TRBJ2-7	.	TGTGCCAGCAGCTTAGGAGGCAAGTACGAGCAGTACTTC	CASSLGGKYEQYF
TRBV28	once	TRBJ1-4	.	TGTGCCAGCAGTTTGGGGGGTGCAACTAATGAAAAACTGTTTTTT	CASSLGGATNEKLFF
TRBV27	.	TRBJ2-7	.	TGTGCCAGCAGTACCAACATAGGGGGACCCTACGAGCAGTACTTC	CASSTNIGGPYEQYF
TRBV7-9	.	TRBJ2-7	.	TGTGCCAGCAGCTTAGAGGGGGCGCGGGGCGAGCAGTACTTC	CASSLEGARGEQYF
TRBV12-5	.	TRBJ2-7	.	TGTGCTAGTGGTTTGGGGCTAGGGAGCGGGTCCCCTCTCGGGGAGCAGTACTTC	CASGLGLGSGSPLGEQYF
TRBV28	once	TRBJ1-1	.	TGTGCCAGCAGTCAAACTAACCTTCGGCCGAGCGCTGAAGCTTTCTTT	CASSQTNLRPSAEAFF
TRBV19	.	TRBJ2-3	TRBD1	TGTGCCAGTGGGGACAGGGGGAGAGATACGCAGTATTTT	CASGDRGRDTQYF
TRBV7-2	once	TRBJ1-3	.	TGTGCCAGCAGCTCCTCCGGGACCGTTAGCTCTGGAAACACCATATATTTT	CASSSSGTVSSGNTIYF
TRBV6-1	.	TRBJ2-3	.	TGTGCCAGCAGTGAAGCTGGGGGTAGGAATACGCAGTATTTT	CASSEAGGRNTQYF
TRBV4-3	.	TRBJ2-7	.	TGCGCCAGCAGCGGGGGGGGCGGCGAGCAGTACTTC	CASSGGGGEQYF
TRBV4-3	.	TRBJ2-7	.	TGCGCCAGCAGCCAAGACCCAGTCGTATACGAGCAGTACTTC	CASSQDPVVYEQYF
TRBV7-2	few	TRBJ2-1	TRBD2	TGTGCCAGCAGTCCGGGACTAGCGTACGGTGAGCAGTTCTTC	CASSPGLAYGEQFF
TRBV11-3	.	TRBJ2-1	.	TGTGCCAGCAGCTTGAGTGGGGGGGCCGTAGATGAGCAGTTCTTC	CASSLSGGAVDEQFF
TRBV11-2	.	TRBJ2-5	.	TGTGCCAGCAGCTTAGACCCTGGGACCCAGTACTTC	CASSLDPGTQYF
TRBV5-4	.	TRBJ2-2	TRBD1	TGTGCCAGCAGCCCCGGGACAGCGAACACCGGGGAGCTGTTTTTT	CASSPGTANTGELFF
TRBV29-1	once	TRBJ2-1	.	TGCAGCGTTGAAATGGGGACACTCAACAATGAGCAGTTCTTC	CSVEMGTLNNEQFF